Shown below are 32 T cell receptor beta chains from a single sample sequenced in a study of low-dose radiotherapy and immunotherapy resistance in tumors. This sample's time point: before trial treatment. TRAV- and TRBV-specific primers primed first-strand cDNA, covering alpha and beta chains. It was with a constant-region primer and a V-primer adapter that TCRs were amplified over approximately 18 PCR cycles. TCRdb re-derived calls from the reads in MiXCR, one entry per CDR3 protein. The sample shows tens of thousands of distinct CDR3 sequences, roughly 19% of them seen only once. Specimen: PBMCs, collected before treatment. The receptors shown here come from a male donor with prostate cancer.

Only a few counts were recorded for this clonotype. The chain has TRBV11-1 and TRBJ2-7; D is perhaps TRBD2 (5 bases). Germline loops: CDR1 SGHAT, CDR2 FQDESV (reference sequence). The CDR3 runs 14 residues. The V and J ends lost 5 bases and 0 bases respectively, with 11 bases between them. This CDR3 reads CASSRGYSSYEQYF. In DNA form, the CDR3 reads TGTGCCAGCAGCCGGGGATATAGCTCCTACGAGCAGTACTTC.

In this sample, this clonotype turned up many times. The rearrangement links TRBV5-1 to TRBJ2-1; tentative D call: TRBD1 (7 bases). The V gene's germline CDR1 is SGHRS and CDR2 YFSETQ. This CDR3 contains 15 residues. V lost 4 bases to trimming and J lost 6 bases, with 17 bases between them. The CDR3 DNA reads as TGCGCCAGCAGCCGCGACAGGGACTCATTCAATGAGCAGTTCTTC. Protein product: CASSRDRDSFNEQFF. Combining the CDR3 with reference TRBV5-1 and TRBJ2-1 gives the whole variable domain KAGVTQTPRYLIKTRGQQVTLSCSPISGHRSVSWYQQTPGQGLQFLFEYFSETQRNKGNFPGRFSGRQFSNSRSEMNVSTLELGDSALYLCASSRDRDSFNEQFFGPGTRLTVL.

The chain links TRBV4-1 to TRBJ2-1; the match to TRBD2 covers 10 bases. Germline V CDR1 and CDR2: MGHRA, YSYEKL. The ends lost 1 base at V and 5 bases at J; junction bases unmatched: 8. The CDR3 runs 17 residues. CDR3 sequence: CASSQASGGKRDNEQFF. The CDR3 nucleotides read TGCGCCAGCAGCCAAGCTAGCGGGGGCAAAAGGGACAATGAGCAGTTCTTC.

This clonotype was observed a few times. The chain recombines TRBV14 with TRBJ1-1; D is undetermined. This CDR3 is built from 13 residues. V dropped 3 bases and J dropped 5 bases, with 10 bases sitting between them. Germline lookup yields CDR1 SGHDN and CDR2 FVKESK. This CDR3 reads CASSQSVGTEAFF. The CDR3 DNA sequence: TGTGCCAGCAGCCAGTCGGTCGGTACTGAAGCTTTCTTT.

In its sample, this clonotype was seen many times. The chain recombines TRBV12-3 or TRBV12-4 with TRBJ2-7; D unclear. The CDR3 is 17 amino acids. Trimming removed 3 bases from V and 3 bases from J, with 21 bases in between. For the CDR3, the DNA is TGTGCCAGCAGTTTCGCTGTTGGTAGGGCGGTGGTCTACGAGCAGTACTTC. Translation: CASSFAVGRAVVYEQYF.

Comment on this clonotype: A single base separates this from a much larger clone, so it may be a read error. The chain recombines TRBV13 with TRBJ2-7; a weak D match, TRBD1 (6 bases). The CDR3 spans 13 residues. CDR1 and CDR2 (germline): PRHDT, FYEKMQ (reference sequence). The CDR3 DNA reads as TGTCCCAGCAGCTTAGGGCAGGGGTACGAGCAGTACTTC. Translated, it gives CPSSLGQGYEQYF.

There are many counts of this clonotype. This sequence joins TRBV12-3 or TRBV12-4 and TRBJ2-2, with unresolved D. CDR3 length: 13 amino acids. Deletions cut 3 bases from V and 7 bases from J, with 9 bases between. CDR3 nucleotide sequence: TGTGCCAGCAGTTTTAGGGCGGACGGGGAGCTGTTTTTT. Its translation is CASSFRADGELFF.

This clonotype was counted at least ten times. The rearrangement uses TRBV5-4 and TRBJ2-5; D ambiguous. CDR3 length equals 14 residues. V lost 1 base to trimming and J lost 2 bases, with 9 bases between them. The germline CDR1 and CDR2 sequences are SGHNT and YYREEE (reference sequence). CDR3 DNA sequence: TGTGCCAGCAGCTTGTCCGGGTCACAAGAGACCCAGTACTTC. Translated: CASSLSGSQETQYF. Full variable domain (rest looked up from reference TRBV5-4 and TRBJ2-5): ETGVTQSPTHLIKTRGQQVTLRCSSQSGHNTVSWYQQALGQGPQFIFQYYREEENGRGNFPPRFSGLQFPNYSSELNVNALELDDSALYLCASSLSGSQETQYFGPGTRLLVL.

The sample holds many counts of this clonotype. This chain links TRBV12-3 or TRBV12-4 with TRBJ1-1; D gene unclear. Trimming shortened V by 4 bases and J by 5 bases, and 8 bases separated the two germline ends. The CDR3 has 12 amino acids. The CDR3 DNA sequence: TGTGCCAGCAGTTCCAGTCGGACTGAAGCTTTCTTT. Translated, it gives CASSSSRTEAFF.

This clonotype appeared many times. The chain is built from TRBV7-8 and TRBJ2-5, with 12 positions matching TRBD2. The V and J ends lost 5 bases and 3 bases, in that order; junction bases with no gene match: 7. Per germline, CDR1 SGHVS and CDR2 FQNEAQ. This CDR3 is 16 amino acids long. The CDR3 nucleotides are TGTGCCAGCAGCGGCAGACTAGCGGGGGCCGAAGAGACCCAGTACTTC. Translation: CASSGRLAGAEETQYF.

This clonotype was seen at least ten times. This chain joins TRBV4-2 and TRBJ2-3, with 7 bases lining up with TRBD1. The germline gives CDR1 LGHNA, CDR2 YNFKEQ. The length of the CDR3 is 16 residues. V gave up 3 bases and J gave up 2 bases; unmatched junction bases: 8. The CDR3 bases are TGTGCCAGCAGCCAGGTCGGCAGGGGGAACACAGATACGCAGTATTTT. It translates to CASSQVGRGNTDTQYF.

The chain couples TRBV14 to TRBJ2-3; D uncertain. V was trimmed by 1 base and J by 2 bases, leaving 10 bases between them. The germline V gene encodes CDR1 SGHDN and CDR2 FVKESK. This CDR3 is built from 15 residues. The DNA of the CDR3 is TGTGCCAGCAGCCAAGTTGGGGAACCCACAGATACGCAGTATTTT. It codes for CASSQVGEPTDTQYF. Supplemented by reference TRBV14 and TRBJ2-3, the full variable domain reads EAGVTQFPSHSVIEKGQTVTLRCDPISGHDNLYWYRRVMGKEIKFLLHFVKESKQDESGMPNNRFLAERTGGTYSTLKVQPAELEDSGVYFCASSQVGEPTDTQYFGPGTRLTVL.

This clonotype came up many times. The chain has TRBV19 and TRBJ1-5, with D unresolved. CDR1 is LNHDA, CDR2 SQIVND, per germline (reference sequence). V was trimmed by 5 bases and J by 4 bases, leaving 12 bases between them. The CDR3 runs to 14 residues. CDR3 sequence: CASSHSDRNQPQHF. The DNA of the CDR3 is TGTGCCAGTAGTCACTCGGACCGAAATCAGCCCCAGCATTTT.

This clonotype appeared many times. The chain's CDR3 is CASSQDPTGYGELFF. CDR3 DNA: TGCGCCAGCAGCCAAGACCCGACGGGGTACGGGGAGCTGTTTTTT. V gene TRBV4-1 combines with J gene TRBJ2-2, with a possible D match to TRBD2 (5 bases). The CDR3 runs to 15 residues. V was cut by 0 bases and J by 7 bases, with 12 bases left in between. Per the germline V gene, CDR1 is MGHRA and CDR2 is YSYEKL.

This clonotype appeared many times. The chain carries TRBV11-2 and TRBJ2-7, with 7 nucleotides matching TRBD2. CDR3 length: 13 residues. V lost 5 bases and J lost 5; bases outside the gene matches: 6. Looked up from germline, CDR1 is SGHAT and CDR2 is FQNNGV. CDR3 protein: CASSRMAGDEQYF. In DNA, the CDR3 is TGTGCCAGCAGCCGCATGGCGGGGGACGAGCAGTACTTC.

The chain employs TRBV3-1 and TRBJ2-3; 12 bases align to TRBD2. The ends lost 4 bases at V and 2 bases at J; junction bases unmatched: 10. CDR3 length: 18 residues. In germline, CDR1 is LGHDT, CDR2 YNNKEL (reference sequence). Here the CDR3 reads CASSRLAGGPPITDTQYF. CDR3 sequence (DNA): TGTGCCAGCAGCCGTCTAGCGGGGGGGCCCCCAATCACAGATACGCAGTATTTT.

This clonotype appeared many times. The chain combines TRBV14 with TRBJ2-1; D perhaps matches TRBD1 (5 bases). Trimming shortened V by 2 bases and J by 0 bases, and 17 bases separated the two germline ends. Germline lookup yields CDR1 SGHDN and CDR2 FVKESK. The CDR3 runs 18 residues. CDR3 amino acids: CASSQSWGKGPSYNEQFF. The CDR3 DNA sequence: TGTGCCAGCAGCCAAAGTTGGGGAAAGGGGCCCTCCTACAATGAGCAGTTCTTC. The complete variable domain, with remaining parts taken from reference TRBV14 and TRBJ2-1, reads EAGVTQFPSHSVIEKGQTVTLRCDPISGHDNLYWYRRVMGKEIKFLLHFVKESKQDESGMPNNRFLAERTGGTYSTLKVQPAELEDSGVYFCASSQSWGKGPSYNEQFFGPGTRLTVL.

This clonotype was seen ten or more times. The CDR3 loop is CASSQAETSPPNEKLFF. The CDR3 DNA is TGCGCCAGCAGCCAAGCCGAGACGTCCCCGCCGAATGAAAAACTGTTTTTT. The chain carries TRBV4-1 and TRBJ1-4; D uncertain. The CDR3 length is 17 residues. V dropped 1 base and J dropped 5 bases, with 17 bases sitting between them. CDR1 and CDR2 (germline): MGHRA, YSYEKL.

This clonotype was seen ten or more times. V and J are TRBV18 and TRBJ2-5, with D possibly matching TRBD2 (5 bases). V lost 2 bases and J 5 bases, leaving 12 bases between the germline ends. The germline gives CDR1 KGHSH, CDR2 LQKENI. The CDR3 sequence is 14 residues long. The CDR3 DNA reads TGTGCCAGCTCACCAACTAGTGTTAGGGAGACCCAGTACTTC. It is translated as CASSPTSVRETQYF.

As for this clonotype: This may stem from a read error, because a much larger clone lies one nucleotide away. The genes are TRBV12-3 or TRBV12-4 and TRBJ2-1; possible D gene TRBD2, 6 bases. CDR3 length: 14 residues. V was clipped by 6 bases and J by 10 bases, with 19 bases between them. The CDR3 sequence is CASRLDRGFYEQFF. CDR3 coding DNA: TGTGCCAGCAGATTGGACCGGGGGTTCTACGAGCAGTTCTTC.

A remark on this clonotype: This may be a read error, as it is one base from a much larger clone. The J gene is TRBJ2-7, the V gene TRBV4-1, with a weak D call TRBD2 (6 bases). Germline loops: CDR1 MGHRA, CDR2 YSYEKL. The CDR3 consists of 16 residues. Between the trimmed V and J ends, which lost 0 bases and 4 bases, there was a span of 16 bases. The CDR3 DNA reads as TGCGCCAGCAGCCAAGATGTAACTTGCGGGGTTTACGAGCAGTACTTC. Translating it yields CASSQDVTCGVYEQYF.

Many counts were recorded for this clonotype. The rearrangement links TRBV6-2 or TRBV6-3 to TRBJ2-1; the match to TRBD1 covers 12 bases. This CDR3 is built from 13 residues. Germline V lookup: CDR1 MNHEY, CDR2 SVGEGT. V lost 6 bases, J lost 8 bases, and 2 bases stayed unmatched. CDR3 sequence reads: CASRRDRGHEQFF. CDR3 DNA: TGTGCCAGCAGAAGGGACAGGGGGCATGAGCAGTTCTTC.

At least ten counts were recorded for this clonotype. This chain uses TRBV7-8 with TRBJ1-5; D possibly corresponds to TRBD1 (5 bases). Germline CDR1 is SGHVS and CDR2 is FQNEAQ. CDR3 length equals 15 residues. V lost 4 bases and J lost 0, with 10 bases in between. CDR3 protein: CASSSPDSSNQPQHF. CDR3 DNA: TGTGCCAGCAGCTCCCCAGACAGTAGCAATCAGCCCCAGCATTTT.

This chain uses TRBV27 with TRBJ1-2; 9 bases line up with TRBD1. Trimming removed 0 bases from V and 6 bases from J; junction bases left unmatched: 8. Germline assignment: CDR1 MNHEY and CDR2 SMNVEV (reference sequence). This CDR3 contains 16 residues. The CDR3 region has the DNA TGTGCCAGCAGTTTATCGGCGGGGACAGGGAAGCATGGCTACACCTTC. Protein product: CASSLSAGTGKHGYTF.

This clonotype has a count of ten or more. CDR3 sequence (DNA): TGTGCCAGCACCCTAAGGGGGGGGGGACCCGGTCCCCATGAGCAGTTCTTC. The encoded protein is CASTLRGGGPGPHEQFF. The J gene is TRBJ2-1, the V gene TRBV9, with D possibly being TRBD2 (7 bases). Germline loops: CDR1 SGDLS, CDR2 YYNGEE. The CDR3 loop spans 17 amino acids. Trimming shortened V by 6 bases and J by 8 bases, and 27 bases separated the two germline ends. Full variable domain (rest looked up from reference TRBV9 and TRBJ2-1): DSGVTQTPKHLITATGQRVTLRCSPRSGDLSVYWYQQSLDQGLQFLIQYYNGEERAKGNILERFSAQQFPDLHSELNLSSLELGDSALYFCASTLRGGGPGPHEQFFGPGTRLTVL.

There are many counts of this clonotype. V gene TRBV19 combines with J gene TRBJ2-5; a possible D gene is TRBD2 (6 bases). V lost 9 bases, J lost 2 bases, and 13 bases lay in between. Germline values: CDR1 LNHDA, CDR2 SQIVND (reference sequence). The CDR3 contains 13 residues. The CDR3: CASSPGLQETQYF. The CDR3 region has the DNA TGTGCCAGCAGCCCGGGACTTCAAGAGACCCAGTACTTC. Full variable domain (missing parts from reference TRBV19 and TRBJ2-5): DGGITQSPKYLFRKEGQNVTLSCEQNLNHDAMYWYRQDPGQGLRLIYYSQIVNDFQKGDIAEGYSVSREKKESFPLTVTSAQKNPTAFYLCASSPGLQETQYFGPGTRLLVL.

The CDR3: CASSLESGSNEQFF. The DNA for the CDR3 is TGTGCCAGCAGCTTAGAGTCCGGCTCCAATGAGCAGTTCTTC. The V gene is TRBV11-2, the J gene TRBJ2-1; D not resolved. Trimming left V 0 bases short and J 6 bases short, with 9 bases between. CDR3 length: 14 amino acids. Germline CDR1 and CDR2: SGHAT and FQNNGV. Full variable domain (outside the CDR3, taken from reference TRBV11-2 and TRBJ2-1): EAGVAQSPRYKIIEKRQSVAFWCNPISGHATLYWYQQILGQGPKLLIQFQNNGVVDDSQLPKDRFSAERLKGVDSTLKIQPAKLEDSAVYLCASSLESGSNEQFFGPGTRLTVL.

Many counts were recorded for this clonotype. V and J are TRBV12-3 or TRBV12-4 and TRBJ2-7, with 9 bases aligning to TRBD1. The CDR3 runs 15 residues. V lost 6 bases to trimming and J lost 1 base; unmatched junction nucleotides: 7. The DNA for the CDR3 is TGTGCCAGCAGGTCAACCGGGACAGGGTCCTACGAGCAGTACTTC. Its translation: CASRSTGTGSYEQYF.

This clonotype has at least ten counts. The CDR3 loop is CASLWGASRNEQFF. CDR3 DNA: TGTGCCTCCCTATGGGGGGCTAGCCGAAATGAGCAGTTCTTC. The chain is built from TRBV12-3 or TRBV12-4 and TRBJ2-1; D is perhaps TRBD1 or TRBD2 (6 bases each). V lost 11 bases and J lost 7, with 21 bases in between. The CDR3 consists of 14 residues.

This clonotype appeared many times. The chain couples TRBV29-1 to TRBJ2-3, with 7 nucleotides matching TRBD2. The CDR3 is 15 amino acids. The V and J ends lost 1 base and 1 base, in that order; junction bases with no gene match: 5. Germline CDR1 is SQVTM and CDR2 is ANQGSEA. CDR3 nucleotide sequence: TGCAGCGTTGAAGGGGTTCGGGGGGGCACAGATACGCAGTATTTT. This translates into CSVEGVRGGTDTQYF.

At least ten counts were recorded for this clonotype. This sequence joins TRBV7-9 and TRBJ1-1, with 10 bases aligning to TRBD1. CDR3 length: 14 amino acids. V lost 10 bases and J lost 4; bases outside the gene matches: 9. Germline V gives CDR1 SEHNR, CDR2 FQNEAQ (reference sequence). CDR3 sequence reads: CAIDRGLGSTEAFF. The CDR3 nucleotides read TGTGCCATTGACAGGGGGCTAGGGTCCACTGAAGCTTTCTTT.

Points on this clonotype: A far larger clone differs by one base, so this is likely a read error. This CDR3 reads CASEDSLNEQYF. The DNA of the CDR3 is TGCGCCAGCGAGGACAGCCTCAATGAGCAGTACTTC. The genes are TRBV10-2 and TRBJ2-5, with a possible D match to TRBD1 (6 bases). Germline CDR1 reads WSHSY; CDR2 reads SAAADI. Trimming cost V 8 bases and J 11 bases, with 18 bases left between them. This CDR3 is built from 12 residues.